One and the same sample provided the 2 T cell receptor beta chains below, sequenced in a study of cytomegalovirus exposure and HLA in healthy donors. Primers for the PCR totalled 60 Vbeta and 13 Jbeta. Assay: immunoSEQ multiplex PCR; the TCRdb copy retains only in-frame clones and omits some. The sample includes 200,000 to 300,000 clones, around 80% of them seen just once. What was sequenced was PBMCs. The receptors come from a boy younger than 18 in good health and CMV-seronegative.

The rearrangement links TRBV14 to TRBJ1-2; D possibly corresponds to TRBD1 (6 bases). Trimming took off 1 base at V and 8 bases at J, with 14 bases between the two ends. The CDR3 covers 14 residues. Germline CDR1 reads SGHDN; CDR2 reads FVKESK. The CDR3 reads CASSQGFTGRGYTF. In DNA, the CDR3 is TGTGCCAGCAGCCAAGGTTTTACAGGGAGAGGCTACACCTTC.

This clone came up a few times. Distinct nucleotide sequences in the sample also encode this CDR3. The J gene is TRBJ1-1, the V gene TRBV11-3; 8 bases match TRBD1. V dropped 4 bases and J dropped 5; count of bases not matched to a gene: 9. There are 15 residues in the CDR3. The germline V gene encodes CDR1 SGHNT and CDR2 YENEEA. The CDR3 spells CASSWSRGRGTEAFF. The CDR3 bases are TGTGCCAGCAGCTGGTCCAGGGGGCGCGGGACTGAAGCTTTCTTT.